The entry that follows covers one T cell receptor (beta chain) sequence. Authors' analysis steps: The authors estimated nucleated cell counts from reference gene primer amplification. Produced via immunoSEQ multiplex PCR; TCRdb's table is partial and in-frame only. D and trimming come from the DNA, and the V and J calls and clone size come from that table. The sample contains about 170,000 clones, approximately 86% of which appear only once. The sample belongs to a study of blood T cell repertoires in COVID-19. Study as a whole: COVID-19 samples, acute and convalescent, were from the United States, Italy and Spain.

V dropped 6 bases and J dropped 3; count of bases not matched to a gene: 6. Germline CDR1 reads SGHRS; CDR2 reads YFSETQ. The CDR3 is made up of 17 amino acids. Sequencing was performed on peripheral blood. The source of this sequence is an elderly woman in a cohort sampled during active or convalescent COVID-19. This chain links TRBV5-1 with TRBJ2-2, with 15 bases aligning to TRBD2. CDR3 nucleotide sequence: TGCGCCAGCACCGGACTAGCGGGAGGGTACGACACCGGGGAGCTGTTTTTT. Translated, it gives CASTGLAGGYDTGELFF.